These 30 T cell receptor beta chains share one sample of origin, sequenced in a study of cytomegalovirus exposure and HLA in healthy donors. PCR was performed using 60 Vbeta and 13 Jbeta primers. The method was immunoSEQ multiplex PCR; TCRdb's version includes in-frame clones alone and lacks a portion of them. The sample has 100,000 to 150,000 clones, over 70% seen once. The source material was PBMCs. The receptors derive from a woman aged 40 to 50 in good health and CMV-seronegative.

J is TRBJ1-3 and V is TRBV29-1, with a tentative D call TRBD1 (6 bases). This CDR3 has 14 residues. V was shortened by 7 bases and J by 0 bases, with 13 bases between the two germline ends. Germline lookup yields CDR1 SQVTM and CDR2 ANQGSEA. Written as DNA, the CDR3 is TGCAGCGCGGGGGGGGCCTCCTCTGGAAACACCATATATTTT. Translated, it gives CSAGGASSGNTIYF.

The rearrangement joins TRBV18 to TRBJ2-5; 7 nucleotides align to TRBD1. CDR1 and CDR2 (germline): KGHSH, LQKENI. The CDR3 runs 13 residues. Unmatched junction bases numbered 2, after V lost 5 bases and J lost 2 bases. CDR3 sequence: CASSRDRQETQYF. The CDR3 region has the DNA TGTGCCAGCTCAAGGGACAGACAAGAGACCCAGTACTTC.

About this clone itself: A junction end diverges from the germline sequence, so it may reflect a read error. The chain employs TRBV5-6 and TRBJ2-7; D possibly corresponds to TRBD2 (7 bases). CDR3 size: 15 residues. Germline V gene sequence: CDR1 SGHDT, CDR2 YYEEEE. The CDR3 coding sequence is TGTCCCAGCAGCTTCTGGGGGGGCAGGTCCTACGAGCAGTACTTC. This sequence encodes CPSSFWGGRSYEQYF.

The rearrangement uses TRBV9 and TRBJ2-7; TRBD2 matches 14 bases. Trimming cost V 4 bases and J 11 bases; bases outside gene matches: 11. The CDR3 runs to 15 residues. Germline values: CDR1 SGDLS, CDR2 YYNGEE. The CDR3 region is CASSPNPGLAGGKYF. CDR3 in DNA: TGTGCCAGCAGCCCCAACCCCGGACTAGCGGGGGGAAAGTACTTC. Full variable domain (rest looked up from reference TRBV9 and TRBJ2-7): DSGVTQTPKHLITATGQRVTLRCSPRSGDLSVYWYQQSLDQGLQFLIQYYNGEERAKGNILERFSAQQFPDLHSELNLSSLELGDSALYFCASSPNPGLAGGKYFGPGTRLTVT.

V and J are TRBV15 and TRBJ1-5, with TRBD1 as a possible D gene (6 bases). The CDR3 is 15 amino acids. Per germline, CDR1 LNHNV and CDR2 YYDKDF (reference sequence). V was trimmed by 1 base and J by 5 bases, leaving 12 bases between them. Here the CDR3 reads CATSRVGGGDQPQHF. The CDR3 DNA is TGTGCCACCAGCAGAGTGGGAGGGGGTGATCAGCCCCAGCATTTT.

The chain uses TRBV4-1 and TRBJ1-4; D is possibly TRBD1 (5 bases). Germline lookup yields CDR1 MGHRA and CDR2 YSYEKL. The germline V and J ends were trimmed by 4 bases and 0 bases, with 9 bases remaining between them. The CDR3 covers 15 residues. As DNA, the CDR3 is TGCGCCAGCAGCCTTCAGGGTGCAACTAATGAAAAACTGTTTTTT. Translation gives CASSLQGATNEKLFF.

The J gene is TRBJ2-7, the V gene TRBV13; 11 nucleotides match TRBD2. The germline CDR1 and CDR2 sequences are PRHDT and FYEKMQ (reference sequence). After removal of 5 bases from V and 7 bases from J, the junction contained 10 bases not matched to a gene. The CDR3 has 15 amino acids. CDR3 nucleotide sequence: TGTGCCAGCAGCCCCGAGCTAGCGGGGGGTCGAGAGCAGTACTTC. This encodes CASSPELAGGREQYF.

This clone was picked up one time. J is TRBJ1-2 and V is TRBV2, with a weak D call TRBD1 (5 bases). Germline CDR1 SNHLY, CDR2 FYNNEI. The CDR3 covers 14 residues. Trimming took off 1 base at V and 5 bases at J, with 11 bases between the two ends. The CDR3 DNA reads TGTGCCAGCAGTGAAGGGGGGGATTTGTATGGCTACACCTTC. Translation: CASSEGGDLYGYTF.

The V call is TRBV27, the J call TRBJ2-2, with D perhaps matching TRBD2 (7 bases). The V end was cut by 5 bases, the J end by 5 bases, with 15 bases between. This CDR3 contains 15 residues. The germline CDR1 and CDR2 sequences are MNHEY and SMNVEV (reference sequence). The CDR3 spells CASSRGAGLTGELFF. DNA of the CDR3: TGTGCCAGCAGTCGGGGGGCAGGGCTGACCGGGGAGCTGTTTTTT.

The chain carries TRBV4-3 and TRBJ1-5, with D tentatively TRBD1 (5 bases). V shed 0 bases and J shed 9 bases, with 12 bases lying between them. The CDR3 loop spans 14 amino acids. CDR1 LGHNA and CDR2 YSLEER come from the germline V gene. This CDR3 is CASSQDVGPSPQHF. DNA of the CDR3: TGCGCCAGCAGCCAAGATGTGGGGCCGTCGCCCCAGCATTTT.

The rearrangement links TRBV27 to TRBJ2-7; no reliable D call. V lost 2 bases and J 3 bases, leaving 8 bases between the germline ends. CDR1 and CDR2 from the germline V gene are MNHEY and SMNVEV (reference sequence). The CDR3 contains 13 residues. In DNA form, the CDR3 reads TGTGCCAGCAGTTTAGGGCCGGTCTACGAGCAGTACTTC. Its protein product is CASSLGPVYEQYF.

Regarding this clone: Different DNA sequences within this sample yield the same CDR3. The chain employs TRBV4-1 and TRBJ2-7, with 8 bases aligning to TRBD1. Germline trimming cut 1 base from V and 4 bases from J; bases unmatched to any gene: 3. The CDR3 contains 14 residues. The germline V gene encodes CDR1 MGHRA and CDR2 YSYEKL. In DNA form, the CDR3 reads TGCGCCAGCAGCCAAGGGACAGGGCCTTACGAGCAGTACTTC. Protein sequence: CASSQGTGPYEQYF.

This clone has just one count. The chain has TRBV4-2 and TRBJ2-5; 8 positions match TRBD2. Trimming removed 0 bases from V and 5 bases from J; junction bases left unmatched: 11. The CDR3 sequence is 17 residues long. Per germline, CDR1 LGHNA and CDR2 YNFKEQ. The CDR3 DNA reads TGTGCCAGCAGCCAAGATCTGGGTAGCGGGATGAGGGAGACCCAGTACTTC. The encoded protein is CASSQDLGSGMRETQYF.

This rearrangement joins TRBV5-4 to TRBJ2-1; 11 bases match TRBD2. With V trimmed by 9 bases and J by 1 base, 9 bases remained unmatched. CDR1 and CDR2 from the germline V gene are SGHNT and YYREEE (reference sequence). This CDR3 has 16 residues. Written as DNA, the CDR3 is TGTGCCACCCAACCCGGGACTAGCGGTTCCTACAATGAGCAGTTCTTC. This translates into CATQPGTSGSYNEQFF.

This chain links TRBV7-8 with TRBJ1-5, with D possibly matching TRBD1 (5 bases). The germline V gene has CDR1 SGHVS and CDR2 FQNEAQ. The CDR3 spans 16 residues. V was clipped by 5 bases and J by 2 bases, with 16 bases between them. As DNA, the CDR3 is TGTGCCAGCAGCCCCCGCCCGGGGGGAGGCAATCAGCCCCAGCATTTT. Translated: CASSPRPGGGNQPQHF.

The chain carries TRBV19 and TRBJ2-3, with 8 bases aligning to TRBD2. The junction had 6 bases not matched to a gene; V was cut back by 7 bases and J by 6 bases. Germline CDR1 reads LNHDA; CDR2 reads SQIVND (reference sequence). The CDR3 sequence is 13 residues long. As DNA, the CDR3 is TGTGCCAGTAAGGAGCGGGAGATGGATACGCAGTATTTT. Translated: CASKEREMDTQYF.

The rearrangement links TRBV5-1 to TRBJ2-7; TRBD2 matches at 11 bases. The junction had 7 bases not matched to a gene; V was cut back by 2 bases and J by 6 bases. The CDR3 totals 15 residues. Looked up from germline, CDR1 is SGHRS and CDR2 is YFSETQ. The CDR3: CASSFTGLADVEQYF. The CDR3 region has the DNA TGCGCCAGCAGCTTTACGGGACTAGCGGACGTCGAGCAGTACTTC.

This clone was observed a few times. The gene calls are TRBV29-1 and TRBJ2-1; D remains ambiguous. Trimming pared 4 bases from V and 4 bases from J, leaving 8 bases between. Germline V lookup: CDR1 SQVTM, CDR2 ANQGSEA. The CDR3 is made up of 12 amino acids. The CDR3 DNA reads TGCAGCGTTGCTGACATTTACAATGAGCAGTTCTTC. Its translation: CSVADIYNEQFF.

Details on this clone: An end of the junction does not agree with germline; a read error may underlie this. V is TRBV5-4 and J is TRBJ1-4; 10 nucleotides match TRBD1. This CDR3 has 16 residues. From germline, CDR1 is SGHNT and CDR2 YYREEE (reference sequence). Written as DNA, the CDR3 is TGCGCCAGCAGCCAAGATCTGGGACAGGGGAGCGAAAAACTGTTTTTT. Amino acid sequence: CASSQDLGQGSEKLFF.

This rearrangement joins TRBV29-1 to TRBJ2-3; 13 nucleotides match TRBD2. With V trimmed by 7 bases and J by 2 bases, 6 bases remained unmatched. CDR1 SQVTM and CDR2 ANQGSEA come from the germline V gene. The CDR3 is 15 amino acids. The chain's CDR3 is CSARTSGSVTDTQYF. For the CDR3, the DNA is TGCAGCGCGCGGACTAGCGGGAGCGTCACAGATACGCAGTATTTT.

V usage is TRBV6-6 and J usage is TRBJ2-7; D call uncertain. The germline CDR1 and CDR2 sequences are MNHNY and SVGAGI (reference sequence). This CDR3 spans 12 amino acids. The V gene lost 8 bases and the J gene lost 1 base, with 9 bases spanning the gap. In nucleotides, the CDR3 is TGTGCCAGCGTTTCCAGGTCCTACGAGCAGTACTTC. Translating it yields CASVSRSYEQYF.

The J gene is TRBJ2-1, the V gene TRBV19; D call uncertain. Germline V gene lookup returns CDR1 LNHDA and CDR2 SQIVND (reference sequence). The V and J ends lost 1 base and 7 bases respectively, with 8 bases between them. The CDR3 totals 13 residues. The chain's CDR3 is CASSIALVNEQFF. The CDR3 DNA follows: TGTGCCAGTAGTATAGCACTGGTTAATGAGCAGTTCTTC.

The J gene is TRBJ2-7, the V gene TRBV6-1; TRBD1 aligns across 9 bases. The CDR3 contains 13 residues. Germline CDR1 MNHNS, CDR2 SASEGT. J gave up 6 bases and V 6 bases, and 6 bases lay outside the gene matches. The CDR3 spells CASRRDREGEQYF. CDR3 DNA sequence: TGTGCCAGCAGGAGGGACAGGGAGGGCGAGCAGTACTTC.

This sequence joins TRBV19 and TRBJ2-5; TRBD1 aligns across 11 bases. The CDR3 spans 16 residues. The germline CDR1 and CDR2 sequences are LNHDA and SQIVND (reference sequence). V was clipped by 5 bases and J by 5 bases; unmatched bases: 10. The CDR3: CASSPRTGGLRETQYF. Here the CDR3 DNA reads TGTGCCAGTAGTCCCCGGACAGGGGGCCTTAGGGAGACCCAGTACTTC.

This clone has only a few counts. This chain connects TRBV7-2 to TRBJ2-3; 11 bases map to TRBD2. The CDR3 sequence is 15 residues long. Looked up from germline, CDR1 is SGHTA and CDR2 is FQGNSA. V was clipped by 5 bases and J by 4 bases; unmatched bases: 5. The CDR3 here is CASSILAGDADTQYF. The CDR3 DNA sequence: TGTGCCAGCAGCATACTAGCGGGAGACGCAGATACGCAGTATTTT.

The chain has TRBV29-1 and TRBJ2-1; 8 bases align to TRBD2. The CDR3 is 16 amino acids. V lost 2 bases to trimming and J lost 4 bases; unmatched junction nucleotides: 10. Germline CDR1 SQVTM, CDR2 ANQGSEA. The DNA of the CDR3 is TGCAGCGTTGAAATGGTCGCGGGAGGTTCTTACAATGAGCAGTTCTTC. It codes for CSVEMVAGGSYNEQFF.

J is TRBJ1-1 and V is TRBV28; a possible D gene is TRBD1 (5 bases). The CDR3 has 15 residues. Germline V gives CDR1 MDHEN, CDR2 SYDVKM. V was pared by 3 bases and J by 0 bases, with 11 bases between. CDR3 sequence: CASSFLGALNTEAFF. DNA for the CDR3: TGTGCCAGCAGTTTCCTTGGGGCCCTGAACACTGAAGCTTTCTTT.

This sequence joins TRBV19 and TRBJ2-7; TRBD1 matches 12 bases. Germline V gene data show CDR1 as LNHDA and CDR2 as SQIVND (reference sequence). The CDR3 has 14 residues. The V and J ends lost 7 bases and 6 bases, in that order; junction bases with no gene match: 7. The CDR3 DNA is TGTGCCAGTAACCCGGGACAGGGGGCCCGCGAGCAGTACTTC. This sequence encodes CASNPGQGAREQYF.

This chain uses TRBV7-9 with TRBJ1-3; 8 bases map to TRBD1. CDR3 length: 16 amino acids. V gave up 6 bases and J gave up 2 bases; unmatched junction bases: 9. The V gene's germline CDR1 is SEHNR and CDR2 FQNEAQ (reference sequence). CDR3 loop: CASRTTGGAAGNTIYF. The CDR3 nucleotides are TGTGCCAGCAGGACAACAGGGGGAGCGGCTGGAAACACCATATATTTT.

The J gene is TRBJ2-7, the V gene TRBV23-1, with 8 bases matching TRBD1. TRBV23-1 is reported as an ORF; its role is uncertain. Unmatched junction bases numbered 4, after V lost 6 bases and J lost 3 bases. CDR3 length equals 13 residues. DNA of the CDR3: TGCGCCAGCAGGCCCGGGACAGGCTACGAGCAGTACTTC. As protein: CASRPGTGYEQYF.